This T cell receptor (beta chain) originates from a study of T cell responses to AZD1222 COVID-19 vaccine. The study, taken as a whole, reports: Without day 14 samples, only post-peak T cell repertoires were studied. Spike-specific TCR breadth rose after two AZD1222 doses, and depth rose as well. Donors were chiefly white British, with a greater number of females, and clonal diversity was perhaps underestimated. Epitopes outside B.1.351 and B.1.1.7 mutated regions reportedly drew nearly half of spike TCRs.

Between the trimmed V and J ends, which lost 3 bases and 0 bases, there was a span of 9 bases. The CDR3 is 15 amino acids. Germline assignment: CDR1 MNHNY and CDR2 SVGAGI (reference sequence). Remarks on this clone: The target antigen is unknown.

Clones were sequenced by immunoSEQ multiplex PCR, and TCRdb holds only the in-frame ones, with some missing. The sample records 150,000 or so clones, roughly 87% being singletons. This clonotype was obtained from an adult in good health. The specimen comprised peripheral blood, sampled on day 0 of AZD1222 vaccination. The V and J genes are TRBV6-6 and TRBJ2-1, with no clear D. The chain's CDR3 is CASSYFTSSYNEQFF. As DNA, the CDR3 is TGTGCCAGCAGTTATTTCACGAGCTCCTACAATGAGCAGTTCTTC.